This passage covers 20 T cell receptor beta chains from one sample sequenced in a study of blood T cells in healthy people across ages. The authors ran a second PCR of roughly 6 to 12 cycles using a sample-barcoded 5' primer and a J-beta primer mix. TCRdb processed the 5' RACE reads anew with MiXCR; each CDR3 protein has one entry. This table has about 720,000 distinct CDR3 sequences, approximately 22% appearing once. Sequenced material: blood. The source is a man in his 70s in good health.

This clonotype has only a few counts. The CDR3 DNA sequence: TGTGCCAGCAGCTTAGTGGGTGGCGGCGGGGTAGGAACCGGGGAGCTGTTTTTT. It encodes CASSLVGGGGVGTGELFF. The V gene is TRBV7-2, the J gene TRBJ2-2; tentative D call: TRBD2 (6 bases). CDR1 is SGHTA, CDR2 FQGNSA, per germline. The CDR3 is made up of 18 amino acids. V shed 1 base and J shed 5 bases, with 20 bases lying between them.

The chain is built from TRBV6-1 and TRBJ1-3, with 7 bases aligning to TRBD1. Germline V lookup: CDR1 MNHNS, CDR2 SASEGT. The V and J ends lost 7 bases and 0 bases, in that order; junction bases with no gene match: 12. The CDR3 covers 17 residues. CDR3 amino acids: CASTRGGRGVSGNTIYF. The CDR3, as DNA: TGTGCCAGCACCCGAGGGGGCAGGGGGGTCTCTGGAAACACCATATATTTT.

The chain is built from TRBV9 and TRBJ2-1; 10 bases are shared with TRBD2. The DNA end favors TRBJ2-5, so the J call may be wrong. The CDR3 has 15 amino acids. Germline loops: CDR1 SGDLS, CDR2 YYNGEE. The CDR3 here is CASSVPAGGTETQYF. As DNA, the CDR3 is TGTGCCAGCAGCGTCCCAGCGGGAGGGACAGAGACCCAGTACTTC.

For this clonotype: The germline gene is not matched at one end of the junction; a read error may be the cause. The chain is built from TRBV7-2 and TRBJ1-1, with 7 bases fitting TRBD1. Germline V gene sequence: CDR1 SGHTA, CDR2 FQGNSA. The CDR3 contains 14 residues. The CDR3 nucleotides are TGTGCCGGCAGCTTATCAGGGGGTTACACTGAAGCTTTCTTT. Translation: CAGSLSGGYTEAFF.

This clonotype was recorded a few times. The chain combines TRBV7-3 with TRBJ1-1; D remains unclear. The CDR3 has 14 amino acids. Germline V gene sequence: CDR1 SGHTA, CDR2 FQGTGA. Trimming took 1 base from V and 4 from J, leaving 10 bases between them. CDR3 sequence reads: CASSLSATITEAFF. The CDR3 DNA reads as TGTGCCAGCAGCTTAAGTGCAACGATCACTGAAGCTTTCTTT.

The chain has TRBV12-5 and TRBJ1-1; 9 nucleotides align to TRBD1. The junction had 10 bases not matched to a gene; V was cut back by 4 bases and J by 4 bases. The CDR3 contains 16 residues. Looked up from germline, CDR1 is LGHNT and CDR2 is FRNRAP. DNA of the CDR3: TGTGCTAGTGGTTACGGGACAGGGATGCGCGGCACTGAAGCTTTCTTT. Translation gives CASGYGTGMRGTEAFF.

This clonotype came up a few times. This chain uses TRBV6-1 with TRBJ2-1, with 7 nucleotides matching TRBD1. The germline V gene has CDR1 MNHNS and CDR2 SASEGT. CDR3 length: 15 residues. Unmatched junction bases numbered 8, after V lost 5 bases and J lost 4 bases. The CDR3 here is CASSKSGTAYNEQFF. CDR3 in DNA: TGTGCCAGCAGTAAGTCCGGGACAGCTTACAATGAGCAGTTCTTC.

This clonotype has a handful of counts. The chain combines TRBV6-5 with TRBJ2-6; 7 positions match TRBD1. V shed 0 bases and J 0 bases; nucleotides not matched to a gene: 5. Per germline, CDR1 MNHEY and CDR2 SVGAGI. CDR3 length equals 18 residues. CDR3 DNA: TGTGCCAGCAGTTACTCAAGGGACAGCCACTCTGGGGCCAACGTCCTGACTTTC. Its translation: CASSYSRDSHSGANVLTF.

The chain is built from TRBV5-1 and TRBJ2-5; possible D gene TRBD1, 6 bases. The DNA matches TRBJ2-7 better at its end, which makes the J call doubtful. This CDR3 is built from 17 residues. CDR1 SGHRS and CDR2 YFSETQ come from the germline V gene. CDR3 in amino acids: CASSLSAGVYVSYEQYF. CDR3 bases: TGCGCCAGCAGCTTGAGTGCAGGGGTATACGTTTCGTACGAGCAGTACTTC.

The V call is TRBV6-1, the J call TRBJ2-6; perhaps TRBD1 as D (6 bases). CDR1 MNHNS and CDR2 SASEGT come from the germline V gene. V lost 5 bases and J 0 bases, leaving 11 bases between the germline ends. CDR3 size: 16 residues. The CDR3 loop is CASSKGHNSGANVLTF. Written as DNA, the CDR3 is TGTGCCAGCAGTAAGGGACACAACTCTGGGGCCAACGTCCTGACTTTC.

In this sample, this clonotype turned up many times. The rearrangement links TRBV28 to TRBJ1-2; the D gene is possibly TRBD1 (5 bases). The germline CDR1 and CDR2 sequences are MDHEN and SYDVKM. Trimming removed 6 bases at V and 4 bases at J, with 9 bases between. CDR3 size: 12 residues. CDR3 sequence reads: CASSPGGYGYTF. Written as DNA, the CDR3 is TGTGCCAGCAGCCCCGGGGGCTATGGCTACACCTTC.

This clonotype was recorded a few times. The chain has TRBV7-9 and TRBJ2-3; D ambiguous. The CDR3 totals 12 residues. The germline V and J ends were trimmed by 4 bases and 4 bases, with 6 bases remaining between them. Germline lookup yields CDR1 SEHNR and CDR2 FQNEAQ (reference sequence). Written as DNA, the CDR3 is TGTGCCAGCAGCTCCATGGCAGATACGCAGTATTTT. Encoded protein: CASSSMADTQYF. Looking up the rest from reference TRBV7-9 and TRBJ2-3 gives the full variable domain: DTGVSQNPRHKITKRGQNVTFRCDPISEHNRLYWYRQTLGQGPEFLTYFQNEAQLEKSRLLSDRFSAERPKGSFSTLEIQRTEQGDSAMYLCASSSMADTQYFGPGTRLTVL.

V and J are TRBV12-3 or TRBV12-4 and TRBJ2-4, with TRBD2 as a possible D gene (6 bases). The V end lost 3 bases, the J end lost 3 bases, and 12 bases lay between the germline ends. The CDR3 contains 15 residues. The CDR3 DNA sequence: TGTGCCAGCAGTTTCCCGGGACTGGGCAAAAACATTCAGTACTTC. It translates to CASSFPGLGKNIQYF.

The rearrangement links TRBV7-2 to TRBJ2-7; D gene uncertain. Germline CDR1 SGHTA, CDR2 FQGNSA. Deletions cut 1 base from V and 5 bases from J, with 15 bases between. This CDR3 has 15 residues. The CDR3 reads CASSLVASLTHEQYF. CDR3 nucleotides: TGTGCCAGCAGCTTAGTAGCTAGTTTAACCCACGAGCAGTACTTC.

Only a few counts were recorded for this clonotype. The rearrangement uses TRBV12-3 or TRBV12-4 and TRBJ1-5; D is possibly TRBD1 (6 bases). CDR3 size: 16 residues. The V gene lost 7 bases and the J gene lost 1 base, with 17 bases spanning the gap. Here the CDR3 DNA reads TGTGCCAGCAAACCAGAGGGGGGCGTAAGCAATCAGCCCCAGCATTTT. The encoded protein is CASKPEGGVSNQPQHF.

This clonotype was seen more than once but under ten times. The chain employs TRBV7-6 and TRBJ2-3; 8 bases are a match to TRBD2. Trimming cost V 5 bases and J 0 bases; bases outside gene matches: 7. The CDR3 consists of 16 residues. Germline CDR1 is SGHVS and CDR2 is FNYEAQ. The CDR3 bases are TGTGCCAGCAGCCTATGGGTAGCGGGGAGCACAGATACGCAGTATTTT. Residues: CASSLWVAGSTDTQYF.

This clonotype was detected many times. The chain uses TRBV7-9 and TRBJ2-3, with D possibly TRBD2 on 5 matching bases. The CDR3 length is 14 residues. With 0 bases removed from V and 3 bases from J, the gap between germline ends came to 7 bases. From germline, CDR1 is SEHNR and CDR2 FQNEAQ (reference sequence). Here the CDR3 DNA reads TGTGCCAGCAGCTTAGCTGGACTTACAGATACGCAGTATTTT. Protein: CASSLAGLTDTQYF.

The chain has TRBV28 and TRBJ2-3; TRBD2 matches at 16 bases. Germline CDR1 reads MDHEN; CDR2 reads SYDVKM. This CDR3 has 15 amino acids. The ends lost 6 bases at V and 11 bases at J; junction bases unmatched: 8. In DNA form, the CDR3 reads TGTGCCAGCAGGCCGACCGGGACTAGCGGGAGGGTGCAGTATTTT. This codes for CASRPTGTSGRVQYF.

This clonotype has more than one count but fewer than ten. The V and J genes are TRBV7-9 and TRBJ2-2, with 9 bases identical to TRBD1. With 3 bases clipped from V and 7 bases from J, the junction kept 12 bases outside the gene matches. CDR1 and CDR2 (germline): SEHNR, FQNEAQ (reference sequence). The CDR3 contains 17 residues. The CDR3: CASSFRTGTGKNGELFF. CDR3 nucleotide sequence: TGTGCCAGCAGCTTCAGAACCGGGACAGGGAAGAACGGGGAGCTGTTTTTT.

This clonotype was counted only a few times. The chain is built from TRBV29-1 and TRBJ1-1, with TRBD1 as a possible D gene (5 bases). The V end was cut by 6 bases, the J end by 5 bases, with 7 bases between. Germline V gene sequence: CDR1 SQVTM, CDR2 ANQGSEA. This CDR3 region has 10 residues. CDR3 sequence: CSVRVTEAFF. The DNA of the CDR3 is TGCAGCGTCAGGGTGACTGAAGCTTTCTTT.